There are many counts of the clone carrying this TCR beta chain. Its antigen is not known. cDNA was made from about 500 ng RNA using alpha and beta constant primers. Using multiplexing indices, alpha and beta chain libraries were generated apart by chain-specific third strand synthesis. TCRdb called the 5' RACE reads again in MiXCR, with one record for every CDR3 protein. The table has 9,000 to 13,000 distinct CDR3 sequences, 5.2% seen once. Whole blood was used without fractionation, so all unsorted peripheral T cells were included. A roughly 2.4 ml peripheral blood sample was taken for RNA. The data belong to a study of HIV-infected patients and healthy controls. Study findings and constraints: In HIV-infected patients, the apparent post-therapy Gini index recovery did not replicate in size-matched data.

The CDR3 has 14 amino acids. The junction had 5 bases not matched to a gene; V was cut back by 0 bases and J by 3 bases. Germline CDR1 reads SQVTM; CDR2 reads ANQGSEA. Sample: blood, taken before antiretroviral therapy. The TCR originated in an adult with HIV infection. The chain links TRBV29-1 to TRBJ2-7; TRBD2 matches at 7 bases. CDR3 residues: CSVEEGGGNYEQYF. Here the CDR3 DNA reads TGCAGCGTTGAAGAGGGGGGGGGAAACTACGAGCAGTACTTC.